This T cell receptor beta chain was profiled in a study of control samples from healthy donors and cancer patients. V shed 2 bases and J shed 9 bases, with 12 bases lying between them. Germline CDR1 SGDLS, CDR2 YYNGEE. The CDR3 consists of 13 residues. The assay was immunoSEQ multiplex PCR, and TCRdb's table has in-frame clones only and misses some. The table shows about 170,000 clones, with 85% to 90% occurring only once. The sample was blood. The receptor was isolated from a woman in her twenties or thirties in good health. The V gene is TRBV9, the J gene TRBJ2-1; TRBD1 is a possible D gene (5 bases). The chain's CDR3 is CASSVNQGGEQFF. Here the CDR3 DNA reads TGTGCCAGCAGCGTCAATCAGGGTGGTGAGCAGTTCTTC.